What follows is one T cell receptor (beta chain) and its context. Antigen specificity is unknown. The CDR3 end lies 3 residues beyond the end of the read and is filled in from the germline J gene. This specimen belongs to a study of T cell clonality in common variable immunodeficiency. Sequencing was performed with immunoSEQ multiplex PCR; in TCRdb, only in-frame clones are kept and a portion is missing. The data show fewer than 30,000 clones, with none appearing a single time. The study, taken as a whole, reports: Shared TCRbeta clones were fewer between CVID subjects than controls. The cause of increased CVID clonality remains unclear without subpopulation sequencing. In common variable immunodeficiency, TCR beta chains reportedly carried fewer deletions and N-nucleotide insertions.

The ends lost 1 base at V and 0 bases at J; junction bases unmatched: 0. CDR1 and CDR2 from the germline V gene are LNHDA and SQIVND (reference sequence). The length of the CDR3 is 15 residues. Caucasian heritage predominated among both patients and controls. Blood came from CVID subjects not ill and not taking immunomodulatory or immunosuppressive medication. The sequence was obtained from a human donor with common variable immunodeficiency. Sequenced: peripheral blood mononuclear cells. V and J are TRBV19 and TRBJ2-1; 7 bases match TRBD2. CDR3 sequence reads: CASSIGTSSYNEQFF. The sequenced part of the CDR3 DNA is TGTGCCAGTAGTATAGGGACTAGCTCCTACAATGAG.